Listed here is a single T cell receptor beta chain. As for time point: recipient sample about 28 days before transplant, after cytoreduction. Profiling relied on immunoSEQ multiplex PCR, and the TCRdb table lists in-frame clones only, not all of them. This sample yields 15,000 to 20,000 clones, of which roughly 82% are seen a single time; about 8.4% belongs to the top ten. This sample is part of a study of T cell clonotyping in hematopoietic cell transplantation. Per germline, CDR1 MNHEY and CDR2 SVGAGI. There are 14 residues in the CDR3. Trimming took 2 bases from V and 1 from J, leaving 8 bases between them.

The sequence derives from a man aged 50 to 59 with acute myeloid leukemia. Some clones in this sample may be carry-over from other donors' samples. The V call is TRBV6-5, the J call TRBJ1-1; D is undetermined. Specimen: peripheral blood mononuclear cells, collected before stem cell transplant. The CDR3: CASSYVTANTEAFF. CDR3 coding DNA: TGTGCCAGCAGTTACGTGACTGCGAACACTGAAGCTTTCTTT.